This T cell receptor beta chain was identified during a study of human T cells and chemical hapten exposure. Study results and limitations: With regard to DPC sensitization, TCRs above 1 in 1000 frequency did not change. The count of PT1 expanded TCRs correlated positively with patch test score.

As for time point: pre-sensitization, week 0. As to treatment: therapeutic diphenylcyclopropenone sensitization with weekly scalp DPC. Every donor had alopecia and was 18 to 70 years old; all were suitable for DPC. The J segment lost 2 bases and the V segment lost 1 base, leaving 2 bases of the junction unmatched. Germline V gene data show CDR1 as MNHEY and CDR2 as SMNVEV (reference sequence). The CDR3 consists of 15 residues. Via MiXCR, TCRdb re-called the RACE reads, giving one row per CDR3 protein. The sample yields 62,000 or so distinct CDR3 sequences, over 9.5% seen once. In its sample, this clonotype was seen many times. The antigen remains undetermined.

The V call is TRBV27, the J call TRBJ2-7, with 10 bases matching TRBD1. Sequencing was performed on whole blood, taken in connection with sensitization to the hapten diphenylcyclopropenone (DPC). The receptor's source is a woman aged 45-65 years with alopecia areata. Some clones in this sample may be carry-over from other donors' samples. CDR3 bases: TGTGCCAGCAGTTTATGGGACAGGGGACCCTACGAGCAGTACTTC. Encoded protein: CASSLWDRGPYEQYF.